The 23 T cell receptor beta chains in this list originate from one sample, sequenced in a study of metastatic and nonmetastatic thyroid tumors. TCRdb re-analyzed the PCR reads using MiXCR. This table has roughly 13,000 clones, over 25% appearing once. No patient had received any treatment before thyroid surgery. Sequenced sample: tumor tissue. These receptors all stem from a female donor with papillary thyroid cancer or a benign thyroid nodule (not recorded which). Some clones in this sample may be carry-over from other donors' samples.

This clone was seen more than once but under ten times. Here the CDR3 reads CASSQRLGNSPLHF. The CDR3 DNA sequence: TGTGCCAGCAGCCAAAGGTTGGGAAATTCACCCCTCCACTTT. The V call is TRBV3-1, the J call TRBJ1-6; D unclear. The CDR3 length is 14 residues. Per the germline V gene, CDR1 is LGHDT and CDR2 is YNNKEL (reference sequence). The V and J ends lost 2 bases and 7 bases respectively, with 9 bases between them.

This chain uses TRBV6-1 with TRBJ2-7, with D perhaps matching TRBD1 (6 bases). This CDR3 is 13 amino acids long. Per germline, CDR1 MNHNS and CDR2 SASEGT. The ends were cut back, 10 bases at V and 3 bases at J, with 16 bases in the middle. CDR3: CATTGSGLYEQYF. The CDR3 nucleotides are TGTGCCACCACAGGGAGTGGGCTCTACGAGCAGTACTTC.

This rearrangement joins TRBV10-3 to TRBJ2-1; a weak D match, TRBD2 (6 bases). Trimming stripped 5 bases from V and 1 base from J, with 9 bases between. From germline, CDR1 is ENHRY and CDR2 SYGVKD. This CDR3 has 14 amino acids. CDR3 coding DNA: TGTGCCATCAGTCGGGACTCGTCCTACAATGAGCAGTTCTTC. Its protein product is CAISRDSSYNEQFF.

With respect to this clone: A much larger clone lies one base from this, so it may be a read error. The chain has TRBV5-1 and TRBJ2-1; D gene unclear. The CDR3 covers 14 residues. From germline, CDR1 is SGHRS and CDR2 YFSETQ. DNA of the CDR3: TGCGCCATCGCCTTTGGCCCTTCAGCCAATGAGCAGTCCTTC. Translated, it gives CAIAFGPSANEQSF.

This clone has ten or more counts. This chain uses TRBV14 with TRBJ2-5; D possibly uses TRBD1 or TRBD2 (5 bases each). The CDR3 spans 16 residues. Trimming cost V 2 bases and J 1 base, with 14 bases left between them. In germline, CDR1 is SGHDN, CDR2 FVKESK. Here the CDR3 reads CASSQRGRTSQETQYF. CDR3 sequence (DNA): TGTGCCAGCAGCCAAAGGGGACGGACCTCCCAAGAGACCCAGTACTTC.

This clone was recorded at least ten times. The V call is TRBV28, the J call TRBJ2-1; D not certain. Germline assignment: CDR1 MDHEN and CDR2 SYDVKM. V was clipped by 3 bases and J by 0 bases, with 9 bases between them. The CDR3 totals 15 residues. The CDR3 sequence is CASSLSNPSYNEQFF. CDR3 DNA sequence: TGTGCCAGCAGTTTGTCTAATCCCTCCTACAATGAGCAGTTCTTC. Full variable domain (remainder filled in from reference TRBV28 and TRBJ2-1): DVKVTQSSRYLVKRTGEKVFLECVQDMDHENMFWYRQDPGLGLRLIYFSYDVKMKEKGDIPEGYSVSREKKERFSLILESASTNQTSMYLCASSLSNPSYNEQFFGPGTRLTVL.

This clone was found many times. A read error may explain this, as a much larger clone is one base away. The V call is TRBV25-1, the J call TRBJ2-1; no firm D call. The CDR3 runs to 12 residues. Trimming cost V 5 bases and J 3 bases, with 5 bases left between them. CDR1 is MGHDK, CDR2 SYGVNS, per germline. For the CDR3, the DNA is TGTGCCAGCAGTCTCTACTACAATGAGCAGTTCTTC. This encodes CASSLYYNEQFF. Looking up the rest from reference TRBV25-1 and TRBJ2-1 gives the full variable domain: EADIYQTPRYLVIGTGKKITLECSQTMGHDKMYWYQQDPGMELHLIHYSYGVNSTEKGDLSSESTVSRIRTEHFPLTLESARPSHTSQYLCASSLYYNEQFFGPGTRLTVL.

Ten or more counts support this clone. The chain joins TRBV2 to TRBJ2-3; D possibly corresponds to TRBD2 (7 bases). Trimming cost V 3 bases and J 10 bases, with 20 bases left between them. CDR3 size: 15 residues. In germline, CDR1 is SNHLY, CDR2 FYNNEI. CDR3 residues: CASSDWGGGVNPQYF. The CDR3 region has the DNA TGTGCCAGCAGTGACTGGGGGGGCGGAGTAAATCCGCAGTATTTT.

This clone was recorded at least ten times. The J gene is TRBJ2-1, the V gene TRBV7-8, with 10 bases aligning to TRBD2. Unmatched junction bases numbered 6, after V lost 1 base and J lost 6 bases. Per germline, CDR1 SGHVS and CDR2 FQNEAQ. There are 16 residues in the CDR3. CDR3 in DNA: TGTGCCAGCAGCTTAGTTGGACTAGCGGCCGTCAATGAGCAGTTCTTC. Its translation is CASSLVGLAAVNEQFF. The variable domain in full, with the rest retrieved from reference TRBV7-8 and TRBJ2-1, is GAGVSQSPRYKVAKRGQDVALRCDPISGHVSLFWYQQALGQGPEFLTYFQNEAQLDKSGLPSDRFFAERPEGSVSTLKIQRTQQEDSAVYLCASSLVGLAAVNEQFFGPGTRLTVL.

This clone was counted ten times or more. Within the sample, other DNA sequences also encode this same CDR3. The chain couples TRBV3-1 to TRBJ2-1; D remains unclear. Germline V gene data show CDR1 as LGHDT and CDR2 as YNNKEL (reference sequence). This CDR3 has 12 residues. V lost 4 bases and J lost 8, with 9 bases in between. Here the CDR3 DNA reads TGTGCCAGCAGCCCCCTGGGGTATGAGCAGTTCTTC. Its protein is CASSPLGYEQFF.

This clone was observed many times. The chain uses TRBV7-9 and TRBJ2-1; TRBD1 matches 9 bases. The junction had 6 bases not matched to a gene; V was cut back by 5 bases and J by 4 bases. Germline CDR1 SEHNR, CDR2 FQNEAQ (reference sequence). The CDR3 contains 15 residues. CDR3 bases: TGTGCCAGCAGCGCAGTAGGGACAGGGTACAATGAGCAGTTCTTC. Protein sequence: CASSAVGTGYNEQFF.

This clone is labeled as medium-sized. The CDR3 region is CASSLTNQPQHF. The CDR3 nucleotides are TGTGCCAGCAGCCTAACCAATCAGCCCCAGCATTTT. The genes are TRBV7-2 and TRBJ1-5; D not resolved. Per the germline V gene, CDR1 is SGHTA and CDR2 is FQGNSA. V was shortened by 5 bases and J by 3 bases, with 5 bases between the two germline ends. The CDR3 is made up of 12 amino acids. Full variable domain (outside the CDR3, taken from reference TRBV7-2 and TRBJ1-5): GAGVSQSPSNKVTEKGKDVELRCDPISGHTALYWYRQSLGQGLEFLIYFQGNSAPDKSGLPSDRFSAERTGGSVSTLTIQRTQQEDSAVYLCASSLTNQPQHFGDGTRLSIL.

Concerning this clone: The junction departs from the called germline gene at one end, perhaps through a read error. The rearrangement links TRBV9 to TRBJ2-6, with D possibly being TRBD1 or TRBD2 (6 bases each). From germline, CDR1 is SGDLS and CDR2 YYNGEE. The CDR3 sequence is 15 residues long. CDR3 DNA: TGTGCCAGCAGCGTTTCAGGGACTGGGGACAACGTCCTGAATTTC. Amino acid sequence: CASSVSGTGDNVLNF.

This clone counts as medium-sized. The chain carries TRBV2 and TRBJ2-7; tentative D call: TRBD2 (6 bases). This CDR3 spans 14 amino acids. In germline, CDR1 is SNHLY, CDR2 FYNNEI. V was shortened by 6 bases and J by 3 bases, with 15 bases between the two germline ends. The CDR3 region is CASRGVRELYEQYF. The CDR3 bases are TGTGCCAGCAGGGGAGTGCGGGAACTCTACGAGCAGTACTTC.

This clone was seen a few times. The V and J genes are TRBV28 and TRBJ2-7, with 9 bases matching TRBD1. Germline CDR1 MDHEN, CDR2 SYDVKM. V dropped 6 bases and J dropped 5; count of bases not matched to a gene: 11. This CDR3 comprises 15 residues. The CDR3 spells CASRSLGTGLHEQYF. CDR3 DNA: TGTGCCAGCAGGAGCCTCGGGACAGGGCTTCACGAGCAGTACTTC.

At least ten counts were recorded for this clone. The chain has TRBV27 and TRBJ2-3; no clear D. Trimming cost V 5 bases and J 2 bases, with 5 bases left between them. In germline, CDR1 is MNHEY, CDR2 SMNVEV (reference sequence). The CDR3 totals 12 residues. The chain's CDR3 is CASSHHTDTQYF. CDR3 in DNA: TGTGCCAGCAGTCACCACACAGATACGCAGTATTTT.

The chain uses TRBV6-2 or TRBV6-3 and TRBJ2-7, with D maybe TRBD2 (6 bases). Germline V gives CDR1 MNHEY, CDR2 SVGEGT. The V end was cut by 0 bases, the J end by 9 bases, with 15 bases between. The CDR3 covers 14 residues. CDR3 loop: CASSYSNPAEGQYF. The DNA for the CDR3 is TGTGCCAGCAGTTACTCGAATCCCGCGGAGGGGCAGTACTTC.

This clone has more than one count but fewer than ten. V usage is TRBV12-3 or TRBV12-4 and J usage is TRBJ2-1; TRBD1 agrees at 7 bases. The CDR3 runs 12 residues. V gave up 5 bases and J gave up 7 bases; unmatched junction bases: 2. The CDR3 coding sequence is TGTGCCAGCAGTCCGACAGGGAATGAGCAGTTCTTC. As protein: CASSPTGNEQFF.

There are many counts of this clone. This rearrangement joins TRBV14 to TRBJ1-1; D unresolved. From germline, CDR1 is SGHDN and CDR2 FVKESK. The CDR3 totals 13 residues. Trimming shortened V by 3 bases and J by 3 bases, and 8 bases separated the two germline ends. The CDR3 coding sequence is TGTGCCAGCAGCCAGACGGCTCACACTGAAGCTTTCTTT. As protein: CASSQTAHTEAFF.

The chain combines TRBV6-4 with TRBJ2-1; 7 nucleotides align to TRBD1. The CDR3 runs 14 residues. With V trimmed by 5 bases and J by 0 bases, 1 base remained unmatched. Per germline, CDR1 MRHNA and CDR2 SNTAGT. The CDR3 here is CASSRDSSYNEQFF. The CDR3, as DNA: TGTGCCAGCAGTCGGGACAGCTCCTACAATGAGCAGTTCTTC.

The V and J genes are TRBV20-1 and TRBJ2-7; no definite D call. The CDR3 contains 13 residues. V was shortened by 0 bases and J by 5 bases, with 11 bases between the two germline ends. Germline loops: CDR1 DFQATT, CDR2 SNEGSKA (reference sequence). CDR3 residues: CSAREPFLNEQYF. As DNA, the CDR3 is TGCAGTGCTAGAGAACCCTTTCTCAACGAGCAGTACTTC.

The CDR3 protein is CASSLWFAGNGYTF. The CDR3 DNA reads TGTGCCAGCAGCTTATGGTTTGCAGGCAATGGCTACACCTTC. J is TRBJ1-2 and V is TRBV7-9; unclear D gene. CDR1 SEHNR and CDR2 FQNEAQ come from the germline V gene (reference sequence). The CDR3 is 14 amino acids. Trimming pared 2 bases from V and 6 bases from J, leaving 13 bases between.

The CDR3 is CASSQSGTETQYF. CDR3 coding DNA: TGTGCCAGCAGCCAGAGCGGGACAGAGACCCAGTACTTC. The V and J genes are TRBV5-4 and TRBJ2-5; 7 bases map to TRBD2. In germline, CDR1 is SGHNT, CDR2 YYREEE (reference sequence). Trimming at V came to 4 bases and at J to 4 bases, leaving 4 bases not matched to a gene. This CDR3 comprises 13 residues.